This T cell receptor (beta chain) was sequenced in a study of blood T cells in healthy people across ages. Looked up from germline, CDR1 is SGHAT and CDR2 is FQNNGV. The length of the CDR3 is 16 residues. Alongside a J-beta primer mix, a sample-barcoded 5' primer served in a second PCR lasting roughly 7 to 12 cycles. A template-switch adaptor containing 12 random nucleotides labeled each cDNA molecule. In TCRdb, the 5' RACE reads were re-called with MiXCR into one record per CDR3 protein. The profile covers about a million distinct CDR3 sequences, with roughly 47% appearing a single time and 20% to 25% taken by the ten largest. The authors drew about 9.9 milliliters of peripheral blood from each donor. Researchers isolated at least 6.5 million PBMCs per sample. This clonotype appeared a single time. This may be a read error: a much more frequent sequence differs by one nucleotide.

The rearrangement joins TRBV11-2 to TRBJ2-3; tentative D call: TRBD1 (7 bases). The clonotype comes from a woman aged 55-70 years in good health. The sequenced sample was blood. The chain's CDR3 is CASSAAGGMGTDMQYF. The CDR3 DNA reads TGTGCCAGCAGCGCCGCGGGCGGGATGGGGACAGATATGCAGTATTTT.